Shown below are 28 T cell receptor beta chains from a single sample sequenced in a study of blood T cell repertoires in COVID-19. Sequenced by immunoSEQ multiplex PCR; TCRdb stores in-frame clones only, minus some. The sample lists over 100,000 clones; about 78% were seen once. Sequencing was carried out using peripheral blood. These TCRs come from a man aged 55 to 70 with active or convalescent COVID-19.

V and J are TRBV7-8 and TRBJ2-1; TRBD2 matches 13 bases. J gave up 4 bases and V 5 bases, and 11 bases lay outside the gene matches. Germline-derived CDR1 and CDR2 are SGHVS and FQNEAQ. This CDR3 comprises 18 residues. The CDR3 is CASSKERTSGSWYNEQFF. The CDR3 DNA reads TGTGCCAGCAGCAAAGAGCGGACTAGCGGGAGTTGGTACAATGAGCAGTTCTTC.

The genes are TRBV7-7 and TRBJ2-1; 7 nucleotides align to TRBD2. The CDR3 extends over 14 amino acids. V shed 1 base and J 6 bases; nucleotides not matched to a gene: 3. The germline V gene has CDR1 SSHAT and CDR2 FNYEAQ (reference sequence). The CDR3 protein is CASSLERDSNEQFF. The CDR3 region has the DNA TGTGCCAGCAGCTTAGAGCGGGACTCCAATGAGCAGTTCTTC.

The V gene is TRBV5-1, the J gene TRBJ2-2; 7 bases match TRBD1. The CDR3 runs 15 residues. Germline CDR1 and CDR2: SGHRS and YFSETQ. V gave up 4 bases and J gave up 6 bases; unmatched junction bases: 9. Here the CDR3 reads CASSQYRGAAGELFF. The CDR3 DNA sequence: TGCGCCAGCAGCCAATACAGGGGAGCAGCCGGGGAGCTGTTTTTT.

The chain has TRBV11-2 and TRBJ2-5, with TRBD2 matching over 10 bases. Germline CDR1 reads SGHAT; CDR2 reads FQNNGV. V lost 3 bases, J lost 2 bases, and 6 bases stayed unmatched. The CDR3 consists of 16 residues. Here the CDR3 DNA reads TGTGCCAGCAGCTTGTACGGGACTAGCGTACAAGAGACCCAGTACTTC. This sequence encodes CASSLYGTSVQETQYF.

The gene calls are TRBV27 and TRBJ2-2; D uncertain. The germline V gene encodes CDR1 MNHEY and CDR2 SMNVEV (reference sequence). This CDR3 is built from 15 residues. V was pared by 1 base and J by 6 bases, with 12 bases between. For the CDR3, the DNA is TGTGCCAGCAGTTTATATGCGCTAGTCCCCGGGGAGCTGTTTTTT. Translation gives CASSLYALVPGELFF.

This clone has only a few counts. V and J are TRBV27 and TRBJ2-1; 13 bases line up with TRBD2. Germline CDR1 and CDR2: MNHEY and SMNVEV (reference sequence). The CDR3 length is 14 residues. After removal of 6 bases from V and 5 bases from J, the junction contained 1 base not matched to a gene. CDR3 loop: CASRLAGGDNEQFF. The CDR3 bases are TGTGCCAGCAGACTAGCGGGGGGGGACAATGAGCAGTTCTTC.

CDR3 residues: CAWTRNRGGYGYTF. DNA of the CDR3: TGTGCCTGGACCAGGAACAGGGGGGGCTATGGCTACACCTTC. This chain joins TRBV30 and TRBJ1-2; TRBD1 matches at 8 bases. In germline, CDR1 is GTSNPN, CDR2 SVGIG (reference sequence). CDR3 length: 14 residues. Trimming removed 4 bases from V and 4 bases from J; junction bases left unmatched: 8.

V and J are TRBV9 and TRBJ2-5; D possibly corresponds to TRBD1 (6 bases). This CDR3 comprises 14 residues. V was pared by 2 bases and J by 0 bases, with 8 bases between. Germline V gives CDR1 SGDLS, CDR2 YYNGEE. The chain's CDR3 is CASSVRDNQETQYF. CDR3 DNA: TGTGCCAGCAGCGTCCGGGACAACCAAGAGACCCAGTACTTC.

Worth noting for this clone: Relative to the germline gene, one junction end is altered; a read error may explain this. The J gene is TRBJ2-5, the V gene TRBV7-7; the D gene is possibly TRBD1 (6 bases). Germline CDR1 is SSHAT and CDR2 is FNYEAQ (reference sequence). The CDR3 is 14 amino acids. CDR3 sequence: CASSPTGYQETQYF. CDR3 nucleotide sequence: TGTGCTAGCAGCCCCACAGGGTACCAAGAGACCCAGTACTTC.

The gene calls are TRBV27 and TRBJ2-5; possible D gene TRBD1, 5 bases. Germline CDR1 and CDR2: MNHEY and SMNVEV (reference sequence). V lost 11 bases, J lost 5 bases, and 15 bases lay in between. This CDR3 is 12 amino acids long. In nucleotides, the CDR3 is TGTGCCGATATCCAGGGCTGGGAGACCCAGTACTTC. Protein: CADIQGWETQYF.

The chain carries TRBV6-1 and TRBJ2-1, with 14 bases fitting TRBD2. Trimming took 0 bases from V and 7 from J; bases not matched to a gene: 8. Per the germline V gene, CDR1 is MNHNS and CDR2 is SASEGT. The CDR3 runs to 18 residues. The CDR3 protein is CASSEALRRTSGRNEQFF. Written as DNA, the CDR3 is TGTGCCAGCAGTGAAGCGCTTCGTAGGACTAGCGGGAGGAATGAGCAGTTCTTC.

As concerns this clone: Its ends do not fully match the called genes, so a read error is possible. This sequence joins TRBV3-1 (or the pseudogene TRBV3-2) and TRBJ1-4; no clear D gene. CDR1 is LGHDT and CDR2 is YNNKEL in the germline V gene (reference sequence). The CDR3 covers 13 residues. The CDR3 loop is CASSQFTSEKLFF. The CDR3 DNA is TGTGCCAGCAGCCAATTCACTAGTGAAAAACTGTTTTTT.

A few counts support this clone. The CDR3: CASSSGQATSPLHF. In DNA form, the CDR3 reads TGTGCCAGCAGTAGCGGACAGGCCACTTCACCCCTCCACTTT. The chain carries TRBV25-1 and TRBJ1-6, with 7 bases fitting TRBD1. The germline V gene has CDR1 MGHDK and CDR2 SYGVNS. The V segment lost 5 bases and the J segment 9 bases; nucleotides outside the gene matches: 7. The CDR3 sequence is 14 residues long.

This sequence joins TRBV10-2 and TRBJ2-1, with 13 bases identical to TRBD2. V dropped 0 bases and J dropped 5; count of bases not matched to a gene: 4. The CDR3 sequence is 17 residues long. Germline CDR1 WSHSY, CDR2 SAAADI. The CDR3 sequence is CASSESPGLAGHNEQFF. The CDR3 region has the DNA TGCGCCAGCAGTGAGTCTCCGGGACTAGCGGGACACAATGAGCAGTTCTTC.

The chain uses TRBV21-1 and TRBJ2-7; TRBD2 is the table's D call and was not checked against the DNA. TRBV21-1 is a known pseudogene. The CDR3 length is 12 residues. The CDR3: CASSQRGGGQYF. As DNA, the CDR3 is TGTGCCAGCAGCCAAAGGGGAGGGGGGCAGTACTTC.

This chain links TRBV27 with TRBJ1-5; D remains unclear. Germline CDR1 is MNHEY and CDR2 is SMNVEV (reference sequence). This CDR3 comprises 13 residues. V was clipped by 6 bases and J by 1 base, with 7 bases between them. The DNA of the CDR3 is TGTGCCAGCAGCCCACACAGCAATCAGCCCCAGCATTTT. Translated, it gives CASSPHSNQPQHF.

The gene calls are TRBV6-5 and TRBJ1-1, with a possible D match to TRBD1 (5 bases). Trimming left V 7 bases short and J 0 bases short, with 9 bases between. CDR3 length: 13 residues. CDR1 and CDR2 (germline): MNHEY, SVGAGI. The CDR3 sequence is CASMGLMNTEAFF. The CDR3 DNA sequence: TGTGCCAGCATGGGACTGATGAACACTGAAGCTTTCTTT.

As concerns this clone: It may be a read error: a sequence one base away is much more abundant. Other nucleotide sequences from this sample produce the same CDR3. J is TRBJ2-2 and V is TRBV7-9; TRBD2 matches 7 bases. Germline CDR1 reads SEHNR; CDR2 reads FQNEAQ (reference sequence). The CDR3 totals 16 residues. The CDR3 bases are TGTGCCAGCAGCTTAGGAGCGGGGTTTTACACCGGGGAGCTATTTTTT. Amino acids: CASSLGAGFYTGELFF.

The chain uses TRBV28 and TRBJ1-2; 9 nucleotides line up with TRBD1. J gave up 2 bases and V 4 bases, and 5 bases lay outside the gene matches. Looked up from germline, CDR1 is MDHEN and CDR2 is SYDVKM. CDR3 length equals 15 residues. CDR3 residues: CASSSAGTGNYGYTF. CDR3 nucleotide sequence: TGTGCCAGCAGTTCAGCCGGGACAGGGAACTATGGCTACACCTTC.

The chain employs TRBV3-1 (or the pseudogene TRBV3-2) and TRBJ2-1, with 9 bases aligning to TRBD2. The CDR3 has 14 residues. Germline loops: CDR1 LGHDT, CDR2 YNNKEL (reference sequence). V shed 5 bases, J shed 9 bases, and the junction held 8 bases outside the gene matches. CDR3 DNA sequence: TGTGCCAGCAGCGGGATGGCGGGAGGGGGTGAGCAGTTCTTC. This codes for CASSGMAGGGEQFF.

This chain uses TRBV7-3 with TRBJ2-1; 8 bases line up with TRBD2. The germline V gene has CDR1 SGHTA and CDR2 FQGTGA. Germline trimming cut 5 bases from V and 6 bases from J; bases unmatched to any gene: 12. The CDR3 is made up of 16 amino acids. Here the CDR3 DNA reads TGTGCCAGCAGCCCTTTTGGGGCGGGAGGACTCAATGAGCAGTTCTTC. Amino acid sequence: CASSPFGAGGLNEQFF.

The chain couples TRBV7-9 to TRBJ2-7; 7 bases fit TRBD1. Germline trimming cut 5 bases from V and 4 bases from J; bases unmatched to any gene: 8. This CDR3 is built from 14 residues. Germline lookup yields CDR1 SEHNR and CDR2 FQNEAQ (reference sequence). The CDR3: CASSPPGQPYEQYF. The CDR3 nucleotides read TGTGCCAGCAGCCCCCCGGGACAGCCATACGAGCAGTACTTC.

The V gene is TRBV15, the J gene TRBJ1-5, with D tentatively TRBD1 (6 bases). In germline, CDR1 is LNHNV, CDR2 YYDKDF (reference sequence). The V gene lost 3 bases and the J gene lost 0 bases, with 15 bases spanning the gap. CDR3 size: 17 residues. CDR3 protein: CATSRGAPGLSNQPQHF. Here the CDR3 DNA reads TGTGCCACCAGCAGGGGGGCCCCCGGACTTAGCAATCAGCCCCAGCATTTT.

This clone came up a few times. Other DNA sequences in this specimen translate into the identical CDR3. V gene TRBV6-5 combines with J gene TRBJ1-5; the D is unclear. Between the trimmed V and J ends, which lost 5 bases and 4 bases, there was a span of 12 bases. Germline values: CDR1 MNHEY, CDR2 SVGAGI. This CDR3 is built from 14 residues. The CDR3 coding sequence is TGTGCCAGCAGTCCGAGAGGTCGGAATCAGCCCCAGCATTTT. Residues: CASSPRGRNQPQHF.

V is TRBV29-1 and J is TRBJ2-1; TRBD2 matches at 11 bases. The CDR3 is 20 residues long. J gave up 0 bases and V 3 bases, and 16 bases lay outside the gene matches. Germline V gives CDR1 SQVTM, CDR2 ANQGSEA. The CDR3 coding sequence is TGCAGCGTTGACCCTCCCCTTAGCGGGAGGGGGATTAGCTCCTACAATGAGCAGTTCTTC. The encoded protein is CSVDPPLSGRGISSYNEQFF.

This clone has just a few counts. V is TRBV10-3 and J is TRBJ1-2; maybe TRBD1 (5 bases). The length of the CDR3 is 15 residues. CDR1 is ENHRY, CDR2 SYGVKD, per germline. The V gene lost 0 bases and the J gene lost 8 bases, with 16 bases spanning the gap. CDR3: CAISESSRGIRGYTF. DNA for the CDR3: TGTGCCATCAGTGAGTCATCTAGGGGAATCCGCGGCTACACCTTC.

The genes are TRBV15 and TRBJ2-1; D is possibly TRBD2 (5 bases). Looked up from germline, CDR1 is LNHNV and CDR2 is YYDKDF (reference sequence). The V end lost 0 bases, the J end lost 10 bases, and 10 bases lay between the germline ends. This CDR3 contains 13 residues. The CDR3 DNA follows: TGTGCCACCAGCAGAGATGTAGGACTCGAGCAGTTCTTC. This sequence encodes CATSRDVGLEQFF.

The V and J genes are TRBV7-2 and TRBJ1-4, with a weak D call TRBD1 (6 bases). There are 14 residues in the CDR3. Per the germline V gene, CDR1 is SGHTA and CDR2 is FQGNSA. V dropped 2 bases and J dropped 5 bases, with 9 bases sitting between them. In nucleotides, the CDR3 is TGTGCCAGCAGCTTACACAGGGAAAATGAAAAACTGTTTTTT. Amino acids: CASSLHRENEKLFF. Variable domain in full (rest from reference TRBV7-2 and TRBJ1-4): GAGVSQSPSNKVTEKGKDVELRCDPISGHTALYWYRQSLGQGLEFLIYFQGNSAPDKSGLPSDRFSAERTGGSVSTLTIQRTQQEDSAVYLCASSLHRENEKLFFGSGTQLSVL.